The 18 T cell receptor beta chains presented below share a single source sample, sequenced in a study of T cell repertoires in cytomegalovirus infection. MiXCR, run by TCRdb on the reads, gives a single entry per CDR3 protein. The sample consists of fewer than 200,000 distinct CDR3 sequences, more than 9% of them appearing once. Sequencing used PBMCs. Every receptor here comes from a human donor in good health (CMV status not recorded). Some clones in this sample may be carry-over from other donors' samples.

This clonotype was detected a few times. The chain carries TRBV5-1 and TRBJ2-5, with 8 positions matching TRBD1. CDR1 SGHRS and CDR2 YFSETQ come from the germline V gene. The V and J ends lost 5 bases and 5 bases, in that order; junction bases with no gene match: 5. The CDR3 is 13 amino acids. Here the CDR3 reads CASRWTGFETQYF. The DNA for the CDR3 is TGCGCCAGCAGATGGACAGGGTTTGAGACCCAGTACTTC.

V usage is TRBV24-1 and J usage is TRBJ2-5; no reliable D call. The CDR3 contains 13 residues. Trimming removed 10 bases from V and 1 base from J, with 12 bases in between. Looked up from germline, CDR1 is KGHDR and CDR2 is SFDVKD. The CDR3: CATTSGGQETQYF. Written as DNA, the CDR3 is TGTGCCACTACTTCGGGCGGCCAAGAGACCCAGTACTTC.

The chain uses TRBV6-5 and TRBJ2-6, with D possibly matching TRBD1 (8 bases). Germline V gene sequence: CDR1 MNHEY, CDR2 SVGAGI. The germline V and J ends were trimmed by 8 bases and 2 bases, with 19 bases remaining between them. This CDR3 comprises 17 residues. CDR3 in amino acids: CASGRGRGLAGANVLTF. CDR3 in DNA: TGTGCCAGCGGGAGGGGCAGGGGGCTCGCTGGGGCCAACGTCCTGACTTTC.

This clonotype appeared a few times. The J gene is TRBJ1-2, the V gene TRBV29-1, with D tentatively TRBD1 (6 bases). Per the germline V gene, CDR1 is SQVTM and CDR2 is ANQGSEA. V was shortened by 6 bases and J by 4 bases, with 21 bases between the two germline ends. This CDR3 comprises 15 residues. CDR3 residues: CSVEPQETRGYGYTF. CDR3 nucleotide sequence: TGCAGCGTCGAACCACAGGAGACCAGGGGCTATGGCTACACCTTC.

The CDR3 sequence: CASSGGRGPSGANVLTF. CDR3 nucleotide sequence: TGTGCCAGCAGCGGTGGCAGGGGACCCTCTGGGGCCAACGTCCTGACTTTC. The V and J genes are TRBV28 and TRBJ2-6, with D maybe TRBD1 (6 bases). There are 17 residues in the CDR3. Germline V gene sequence: CDR1 MDHEN, CDR2 SYDVKM. Deletions cut 6 bases from V and 0 bases from J, with 15 bases between.

Ten or more counts support this clonotype. The chain recombines TRBV7-6 with TRBJ1-4; TRBD1 might be the D (5 bases). The V end lost 4 bases, the J end lost 7 bases, and 19 bases lay between the germline ends. Germline V gives CDR1 SGHVS, CDR2 FNYEAQ. The CDR3 covers 16 residues. In DNA form, the CDR3 reads TGTGCCAGCAGCTCCGGCGGGAGCCTTGGGGGTGAAAAACTGTTTTTT. This sequence encodes CASSSGGSLGGEKLFF.

In this sample, this clonotype turned up a few times. The V and J genes are TRBV28 and TRBJ1-4; 8 nucleotides align to TRBD1. This CDR3 has 13 residues. CDR1 MDHEN and CDR2 SYDVKM come from the germline V gene. With V trimmed by 11 bases and J by 6 bases, 8 bases remained unmatched. The CDR3 is CAAALDRDEKLFF. CDR3 sequence (DNA): TGTGCCGCCGCGTTGGACAGGGATGAAAAACTGTTTTTT.

This clonotype occurred many times. This chain's CDR3 is CASSEAAGNTEAFF. In nucleotides, the CDR3 is TGTGCCAGCAGTGAAGCTGCGGGAAACACTGAAGCTTTCTTT. The rearrangement links TRBV2 to TRBJ1-1; no clear D gene. The V end was cut by 0 bases, the J end by 2 bases, with 7 bases between. In germline, CDR1 is SNHLY, CDR2 FYNNEI. This CDR3 is 14 amino acids long. Based on the CDR3 plus reference TRBV2 and TRBJ1-1, the full variable domain is EPEVTQTPSHQVTQMGQEVILRCVPISNHLYFYWYRQILGQKVEFLVSFYNNEISEKSEIFDDQFSVERPDGSNFTLKIRSTKLEDSAMYFCASSEAAGNTEAFFGQGTRLTVV.

Ten or more counts support this clonotype. J is TRBJ2-2 and V is TRBV7-2, with D tentatively TRBD2 (6 bases). The V and J ends lost 2 bases and 4 bases respectively, with 14 bases between them. The CDR3 covers 16 residues. Germline V gene data show CDR1 as SGHTA and CDR2 as FQGNSA. The CDR3: CASSLFWRAVTGELFF. CDR3 DNA sequence: TGTGCCAGCAGCTTATTTTGGAGGGCGGTCACCGGGGAGCTGTTTTTT.

There are a few counts of this clonotype. DNA of the CDR3: TGTGCCAGCAGCTTAGAGGGGACAAACACCGGGGAGCTGTTTTTT. Its translation is CASSLEGTNTGELFF. The chain couples TRBV11-2 to TRBJ2-2; a possible D gene is TRBD1 (6 bases). CDR3 size: 15 residues. Trimming left V 0 bases short and J 2 bases short, with 7 bases between. Germline CDR1 SGHAT, CDR2 FQNNGV.

This clonotype turned up a few times. The chain is built from TRBV11-2 and TRBJ2-5, with D possibly matching TRBD2 (6 bases). The germline V gene has CDR1 SGHAT and CDR2 FQNNGV. V lost 0 bases to trimming and J lost 7 bases, with 18 bases between them. There are 16 residues in the CDR3. CDR3 DNA sequence: TGTGCCAGCAGCTTAGATGTAGCGGAGTTGGGGGGGACCCAGTACTTC. Translated, it gives CASSLDVAELGGTQYF.

In this sample, this clonotype turned up many times. The chain carries TRBV6-5 and TRBJ2-5; D is undetermined. There are 15 residues in the CDR3. Germline CDR1 and CDR2: MNHEY and SVGAGI. Trimming took 0 bases from V and 0 from J, leaving 8 bases between them. The CDR3 region has the DNA TGTGCCAGCAGTTACTCTTTCCGGTACCAAGAGACCCAGTACTTC. It codes for CASSYSFRYQETQYF.

This clonotype has at least ten counts. J is TRBJ2-1 and V is TRBV7-2, with unresolved D. In germline, CDR1 is SGHTA, CDR2 FQGNSA. Trimming took off 2 bases at V and 8 bases at J, with 4 bases between the two ends. This CDR3 comprises 11 residues. Written as DNA, the CDR3 is TGTGCCAGCAGCTTAAATTATGAGCAGTTCTTC. It encodes CASSLNYEQFF.

Ten or more counts support this clonotype. The V gene is TRBV28, the J gene TRBJ2-6, with D maybe TRBD2 (6 bases). Germline V gene data show CDR1 as MDHEN and CDR2 as SYDVKM. The V end lost 7 bases, the J end lost 4 bases, and 17 bases lay between the germline ends. The CDR3 totals 16 residues. CDR3 sequence: CASTLQGGKGANVLTF. CDR3 DNA sequence: TGTGCCAGCACCCTCCAGGGCGGGAAGGGGGCCAACGTCCTGACTTTC.

This clonotype was seen many times. V is TRBV19 and J is TRBJ2-2; tentative D call: TRBD1 (5 bases). The V end lost 2 bases, the J end lost 2 bases, and 9 bases lay between the germline ends. Looked up from germline, CDR1 is LNHDA and CDR2 is SQIVND (reference sequence). The CDR3 extends over 15 amino acids. The CDR3 protein is CASSIFDSNTGELFF. The CDR3 DNA follows: TGTGCCAGTAGTATATTCGACAGTAACACCGGGGAGCTGTTTTTT.

This clonotype was seen more than once but under ten times. V gene TRBV7-9 combines with J gene TRBJ1-4; 9 bases map to TRBD1. V lost 4 bases, J lost 1 base, and 1 base stayed unmatched. This CDR3 has 15 amino acids. Germline values: CDR1 SEHNR, CDR2 FQNEAQ (reference sequence). CDR3 amino acids: CASSWGQGTNEKLFF. DNA of the CDR3: TGTGCCAGCAGCTGGGGACAGGGAACTAATGAAAAACTGTTTTTT.

Many counts were recorded for this clonotype. The chain joins TRBV7-2 to TRBJ1-1; 9 nucleotides align to TRBD1. The CDR3 covers 14 residues. V shed 5 bases and J 6 bases; nucleotides not matched to a gene: 7. Germline V gives CDR1 SGHTA, CDR2 FQGNSA. The DNA of the CDR3 is TGTGCCAGCAGCGCCTACGACAGGGGGGCTGAAGCTTTCTTT. Translated: CASSAYDRGAEAFF.

The table lists this clonotype with a few counts. The DNA of the CDR3 is TGTGCCAGCAGCCGCGGATCCTACAATGAGCAGTTCTTC. Translated: CASSRGSYNEQFF. This sequence joins TRBV7-2 and TRBJ2-1, with D hard to call. Germline assignment: CDR1 SGHTA and CDR2 FQGNSA. This CDR3 has 13 amino acids. Trimming removed 5 bases from V and 1 base from J, with 6 bases in between.